The clone carrying this T cell receptor beta chain came up many times. Antigen unknown. The sample is drawn from a study of CD8 T cells in ankylosing spondylitis. Construction of TCR beta libraries was performed using quantitative 5'-RACE with molecular barcodes. TCRdb processed the 5' RACE reads anew with MiXCR; each CDR3 protein has one entry. The profile covers 350,000 or so distinct CDR3 sequences, with roughly 12% appearing a single time and more than 7% taken by the ten largest. Whole-study results and caveats: Blood of patients with ankylosing spondylitis appeared to be characterized by a TCR beta motif of eight or nine highly homologous variants. Clones tied to disease were said to be significantly enriched in matched ankylosing spondylitis synovial fluid. The disease-linked clones had a CD8+ phenotype and low blood frequencies.

Per germline, CDR1 ENHRY and CDR2 SYGVKD. CDR3 length: 13 residues. The ends were cut back, 11 bases at V and 0 bases at J, with 12 bases in the middle. What was sequenced was blood, either unsorted or a sorted T cell fraction (not recorded which). This sequence joins TRBV10-3 and TRBJ2-3; D gene ambiguous. The source of this sequence is a female donor with ankylosing spondylitis or in good health (not recorded which). The CDR3 nucleotides read TGTGCCGTGCGCGAGGATAGCACAGATACGCAGTATTTT. Translating it yields CAVREDSTDTQYF.